The 27 T cell receptor beta chains reported below all come from one sample, sequenced in a study of CD8 T cells in Susac syndrome. An amount of RNA that ranged from roughly 0.45 to 1 ug was reverse transcribed with random hexamers. TCRdb analysed the immunoSEQ multiplex PCR reads with MiXCR anew, one entry per CDR3 protein. Of 100,000 to 150,000 distinct CDR3 sequences in the sample, over 85% are singletons; the top ten hold 0.21%. The sample comprised CD8+ T cells from PBMCs. The receptors shown here come from a human donor with Susac syndrome.

This sequence joins TRBV30 and TRBJ2-1; D possibly corresponds to TRBD2 (5 bases). This CDR3 region has 13 residues. Germline CDR1 is GTSNPN and CDR2 is SVGIG (reference sequence). V lost 0 bases and J 8 bases, leaving 11 bases between the germline ends. CDR3 nucleotides: TGTGCCTGGAGTGTAAACTCGGGGTATGAGCAGTTCTTC. Translated, it gives CAWSVNSGYEQFF.

The genes are TRBV29-1 and TRBJ2-7; 8 nucleotides match TRBD1. The CDR3 runs 13 residues. CDR1 is SQVTM and CDR2 is ANQGSEA in the germline V gene. V lost 2 bases and J lost 0; bases outside the gene matches: 0. The CDR3: CSVETGGSYEQYF. CDR3 sequence (DNA): TGCAGCGTTGAAACAGGGGGCTCCTACGAGCAGTACTTC.

The chain combines TRBV6-4 with TRBJ2-3; D remains unclear. CDR3 length: 13 amino acids. Germline V gene data show CDR1 as MRHNA and CDR2 as SNTAGT. The germline V and J ends were trimmed by 0 bases and 2 bases, with 3 bases remaining between them. CDR3 bases: TGTGCCAGCAGTGACTCGCACACAGATACGCAGTATTTT. Translating gives CASSDSHTDTQYF.

J is TRBJ1-5 and V is TRBV3-1; 9 bases fit TRBD1. The CDR3 length is 15 residues. Germline CDR1 and CDR2: LGHDT and YNNKEL (reference sequence). Trimming at V came to 0 bases and at J to 6 bases, leaving 3 bases not matched to a gene. For the CDR3, the DNA is TGTGCCAGCAGCCAAGAAGGACAGGGGATTCAGCCCCAGCATTTT. Protein: CASSQEGQGIQPQHF.

V gene TRBV29-1 combines with J gene TRBJ2-7; weak D call: TRBD1 (6 bases). Trimming removed 4 bases from V and 1 base from J, with 8 bases in between. Germline V gives CDR1 SQVTM, CDR2 ANQGSEA. This CDR3 comprises 12 residues. The CDR3 DNA is TGCAGCGTTGGAACAGGGTCCTACGAGCAGTACTTC. Translated, it gives CSVGTGSYEQYF.

The chain couples TRBV27 to TRBJ2-3; D perhaps matches TRBD1 (6 bases). The CDR3 is 16 amino acids. V lost 5 bases and J 1 base, leaving 16 bases between the germline ends. The germline gives CDR1 MNHEY, CDR2 SMNVEV (reference sequence). As DNA, the CDR3 is TGTGCCAGCAGTGGTGTCCAGGGGAAAGGCACAGATACGCAGTATTTT. It encodes CASSGVQGKGTDTQYF.

The V and J genes are TRBV10-2 and TRBJ2-3, with 9 bases fitting TRBD2. The CDR3 is 14 residues long. Trimming cost V 6 bases and J 6 bases; bases outside gene matches: 7. Germline CDR1 is WSHSY and CDR2 is SAAADI. The CDR3 here is CASSRTSVVDTQYF. Here the CDR3 DNA reads TGCGCCAGCAGCCGGACTAGCGTAGTGGATACGCAGTATTTT.

The chain uses TRBV7-2 and TRBJ2-1; 8 bases agree with TRBD2. The V gene end was trimmed by 2 bases and the J gene end by 3 bases; junction bases not matched to a gene: 3. Germline V gene lookup returns CDR1 SGHTA and CDR2 FQGNSA. The CDR3 has 15 amino acids. CDR3: CASSLFGGDYNEQFF. The DNA of the CDR3 is TGTGCCAGCAGCTTATTCGGGGGGGACTACAATGAGCAGTTCTTC.

V gene TRBV3-1 combines with J gene TRBJ2-1; 11 bases are shared with TRBD2. The CDR3 runs to 19 residues. Germline V CDR1 and CDR2: LGHDT, YNNKEL (reference sequence). The V gene end was trimmed by 1 base and the J gene end by 7 bases; junction bases not matched to a gene: 15. This CDR3 is CASSQGRLAGKPRGNEQFF. The CDR3 DNA follows: TGTGCCAGCAGCCAAGGCCGACTAGCGGGAAAACCCCGGGGGAATGAGCAGTTCTTC.

This clonotype was recorded only once. This chain links TRBV20-1 with TRBJ1-1; no firm D call. V was shortened by 0 bases and J by 7 bases, with 15 bases between the two germline ends. CDR3 size: 14 residues. Per the germline V gene, CDR1 is DFQATT and CDR2 is SNEGSKA (reference sequence). The CDR3 region is CSARDPGFAGEAFF. DNA for the CDR3: TGCAGTGCTAGAGATCCCGGGTTTGCAGGTGAAGCTTTCTTT.

The chain combines TRBV6-1 with TRBJ1-5, with a tentative D call TRBD1 (5 bases). The germline V gene has CDR1 MNHNS and CDR2 SASEGT. There are 16 residues in the CDR3. Trimming cost V 2 bases and J 2 bases, with 13 bases left between them. The CDR3 region is CASSEMVGAGNQPQHF. CDR3 coding DNA: TGTGCCAGCAGTGAAATGGTAGGGGCAGGCAATCAGCCCCAGCATTTT.

The CDR3 loop is CASSALIVWEGGENEQFF. The CDR3, as DNA: TGTGCCAGCAGTGCCCTCATCGTGTGGGAGGGGGGTGAGAATGAGCAGTTCTTC. The chain couples TRBV27 to TRBJ2-1, with a weak D call TRBD2 (7 bases). Trimming pared 5 bases from V and 7 bases from J, leaving 27 bases between. CDR1 is MNHEY, CDR2 SMNVEV, per germline (reference sequence). The CDR3 runs 18 residues.

The V gene is TRBV7-8, the J gene TRBJ2-2; tentatively, D is TRBD2 (6 bases). CDR1 and CDR2 (germline): SGHVS, FQNEAQ. The CDR3 runs 16 residues. Trimming removed 3 bases at V and 1 base at J, with 12 bases between. CDR3: CASSLYFGGNTGELFF. The CDR3 DNA is TGTGCCAGCAGCTTGTACTTCGGGGGGAACACCGGGGAGCTGTTTTTT.

The V and J genes are TRBV4-1 and TRBJ1-4; a possible D gene is TRBD1 (5 bases). Germline assignment: CDR1 MGHRA and CDR2 YSYEKL. V gave up 4 bases and J gave up 5 bases, with 17 bases separating them. The CDR3 loop spans 16 amino acids. The CDR3 sequence is CASSPIPDSRNEKLFF. The CDR3 nucleotides read TGCGCCAGCAGCCCAATCCCCGACAGCCGGAATGAAAAACTGTTTTTT.

The chain recombines TRBV6-1 with TRBJ1-1, with a tentative D call TRBD1 (5 bases). The germline V gene encodes CDR1 MNHNS and CDR2 SASEGT. The CDR3 runs 15 residues. The V gene lost 1 base and the J gene lost 5 bases, with 14 bases spanning the gap. The CDR3 nucleotides are TGTGCCAGCAGTGAAGAAAGCGCAGGGAGTACTGAAGCTTTCTTT. Protein sequence: CASSEESAGSTEAFF.

The genes are TRBV28 and TRBJ1-4; D gene uncertain. The CDR3 spans 14 residues. Germline V CDR1 and CDR2: MDHEN, SYDVKM. Trimming took 3 bases from V and 3 from J, leaving 8 bases between them. The chain's CDR3 is CASSFEGANEKLFF. The CDR3 DNA follows: TGTGCCAGCAGTTTTGAGGGAGCTAATGAAAAACTGTTTTTT.

V gene TRBV4-1 combines with J gene TRBJ2-7, with 7 bases identical to TRBD1. The V segment lost 0 bases and the J segment 2 bases; nucleotides outside the gene matches: 1. Looked up from germline, CDR1 is MGHRA and CDR2 is YSYEKL. This CDR3 region has 14 residues. The CDR3 here is CASSQEDRAYEQYF. The CDR3 DNA reads as TGCGCCAGCAGCCAAGAAGACAGGGCCTACGAGCAGTACTTC.

The V and J genes are TRBV12-3 or TRBV12-4 and TRBJ1-2; 9 nucleotides agree with TRBD1. This CDR3 comprises 14 residues. Trimming took 4 bases from V and 8 from J; bases not matched to a gene: 8. DNA for the CDR3: TGTGCCAGCAGTTCCGGGACAGGGATCGGAGGCTACACCTTC. The encoded protein is CASSSGTGIGGYTF.

This chain joins TRBV30 and TRBJ2-1, with 7 bases lining up with TRBD2. The trim removed 3 bases at V and 4 bases at J, leaving 9 bases unmatched. This CDR3 region has 15 residues. From germline, CDR1 is GTSNPN and CDR2 SVGIG (reference sequence). CDR3 region: CAWSLPGLQYNEQFF. CDR3 bases: TGTGCCTGGAGCCTACCGGGACTACAGTACAATGAGCAGTTCTTC.

This clonotype was seen once. This rearrangement joins TRBV7-2 to TRBJ2-5, with 7 nucleotides matching TRBD1. Looked up from germline, CDR1 is SGHTA and CDR2 is FQGNSA. Trimming cost V 5 bases and J 4 bases; bases outside gene matches: 7. The CDR3 covers 14 residues. The chain's CDR3 is CASSRTTGAETQYF. The CDR3 bases are TGTGCCAGCAGCCGCACCACAGGGGCAGAGACCCAGTACTTC. The full variable domain, rest sourced from reference TRBV7-2 and TRBJ2-5, is GAGVSQSPSNKVTEKGKDVELRCDPISGHTALYWYRQSLGQGLEFLIYFQGNSAPDKSGLPSDRFSAERTGGSVSTLTIQRTQQEDSAVYLCASSRTTGAETQYFGPGTRLLVL.

The chain is built from TRBV4-3 and TRBJ2-7; TRBD2 agrees at 12 bases. CDR3 length: 15 residues. J was trimmed by 4 bases and V by 2 bases; bases with no gene match: 3. Per the germline V gene, CDR1 is LGHNA and CDR2 is YSLEER. The CDR3 loop is CASSQLAGGQYEQYF. The CDR3 DNA reads TGCGCCAGCAGCCAACTAGCGGGAGGGCAATACGAGCAGTACTTC.

This chain joins TRBV4-2 and TRBJ1-5; D remains unclear. This CDR3 is built from 15 residues. V was clipped by 3 bases and J by 7 bases, with 16 bases between them. Germline assignment: CDR1 LGHNA and CDR2 YNFKEQ. The CDR3 bases are TGTGCCAGCAGCCATGGGCGGGAGGGAGGACAGCCCCAGCATTTT. Its translation: CASSHGREGGQPQHF.

The V gene is TRBV27, the J gene TRBJ1-5, with 7 positions matching TRBD1. Germline assignment: CDR1 MNHEY and CDR2 SMNVEV (reference sequence). J was trimmed by 4 bases and V by 1 base; bases with no gene match: 7. There are 16 residues in the CDR3. CDR3 coding DNA: TGTGCCAGCAGTTTATTGGGGGCAGGGGGAAATCAGCCCCAGCATTTT. It encodes CASSLLGAGGNQPQHF.

The chain is built from TRBV20-1 and TRBJ2-7, with 12 bases that match TRBD2. The CDR3 covers 15 residues. The germline V gene encodes CDR1 DFQATT and CDR2 SNEGSKA (reference sequence). The J segment lost 7 bases and the V segment lost 3 bases, leaving 10 bases of the junction unmatched. CDR3 sequence: CSARIMTSGGKEQYF. DNA for the CDR3: TGCAGTGCTAGGATCATGACTAGCGGGGGAAAAGAGCAGTACTTC.

The count of this clonotype is one. The chain combines TRBV15 with TRBJ2-7; D not resolved. The germline CDR1 and CDR2 sequences are LNHNV and YYDKDF (reference sequence). The CDR3 extends over 15 amino acids. V dropped 0 bases and J dropped 2 bases, with 11 bases sitting between them. CDR3 sequence: CATSRDQAPAYEQYF. In DNA, the CDR3 is TGTGCCACCAGCAGAGATCAGGCTCCCGCCTACGAGCAGTACTTC.

The chain recombines TRBV6-4 with TRBJ2-3; D is uncertain. With 4 bases removed from V and 6 bases from J, the gap between germline ends came to 5 bases. This CDR3 is built from 11 residues. CDR1 and CDR2 (germline): MRHNA, SNTAGT. In DNA, the CDR3 is TGTGCCAGCAGTGCCGACGATACGCAGTATTTT. Amino acids: CASSADDTQYF.

The V gene is TRBV28, the J gene TRBJ2-3, with D perhaps matching TRBD2 (5 bases). With 6 bases removed from V and 0 bases from J, the gap between germline ends came to 19 bases. This CDR3 has 17 residues. Looked up from germline, CDR1 is MDHEN and CDR2 is SYDVKM. The CDR3 DNA reads as TGTGCCAGCAGCCCCCTGAGGGCGGGCCCTAGCACAGATACGCAGTATTTT. Amino acids: CASSPLRAGPSTDTQYF. Variable domain in full (rest from reference TRBV28 and TRBJ2-3): DVKVTQSSRYLVKRTGEKVFLECVQDMDHENMFWYRQDPGLGLRLIYFSYDVKMKEKGDIPEGYSVSREKKERFSLILESASTNQTSMYLCASSPLRAGPSTDTQYFGPGTRLTVL.